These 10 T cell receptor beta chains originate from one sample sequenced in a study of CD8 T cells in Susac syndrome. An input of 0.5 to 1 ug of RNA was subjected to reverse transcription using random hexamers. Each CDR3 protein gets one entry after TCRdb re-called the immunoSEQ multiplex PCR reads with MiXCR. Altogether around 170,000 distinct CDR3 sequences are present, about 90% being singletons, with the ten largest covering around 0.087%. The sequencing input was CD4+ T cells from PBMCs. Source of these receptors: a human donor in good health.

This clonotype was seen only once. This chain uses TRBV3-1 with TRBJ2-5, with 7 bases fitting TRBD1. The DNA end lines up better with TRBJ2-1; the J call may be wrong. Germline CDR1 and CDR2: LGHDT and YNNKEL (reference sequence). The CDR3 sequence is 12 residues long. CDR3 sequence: CASSHRTGTQFF. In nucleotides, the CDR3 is TGTGCCAGCAGCCATAGGACAGGAACCCAGTTCTTC.

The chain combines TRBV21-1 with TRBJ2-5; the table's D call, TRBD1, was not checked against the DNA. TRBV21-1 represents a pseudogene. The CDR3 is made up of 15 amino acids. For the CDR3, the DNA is TGTGCCAGCAGCCCCCACCCCGGACAGCAAGAGACCCAGTACTTC. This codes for CASSPHPGQQETQYF.

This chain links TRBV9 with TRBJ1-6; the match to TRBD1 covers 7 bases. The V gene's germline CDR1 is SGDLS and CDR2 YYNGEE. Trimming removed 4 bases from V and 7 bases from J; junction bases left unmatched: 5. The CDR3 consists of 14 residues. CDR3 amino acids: CASSPRQGNSPLHF. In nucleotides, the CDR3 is TGTGCCAGCAGCCCTCGACAGGGAAATTCACCCCTCCACTTT.

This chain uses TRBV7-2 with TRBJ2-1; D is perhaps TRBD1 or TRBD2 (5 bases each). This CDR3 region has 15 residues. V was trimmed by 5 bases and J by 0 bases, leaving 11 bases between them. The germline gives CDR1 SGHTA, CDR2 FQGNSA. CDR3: CASSPAGSSYNEQFF. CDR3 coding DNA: TGTGCCAGCAGCCCCGCAGGGAGCTCCTACAATGAGCAGTTCTTC. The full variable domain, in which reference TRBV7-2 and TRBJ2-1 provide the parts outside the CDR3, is GAGVSQSPSNKVTEKGKDVELRCDPISGHTALYWYRQSLGQGLEFLIYFQGNSAPDKSGLPSDRFSAERTGGSVSTLTIQRTQQEDSAVYLCASSPAGSSYNEQFFGPGTRLTVL.

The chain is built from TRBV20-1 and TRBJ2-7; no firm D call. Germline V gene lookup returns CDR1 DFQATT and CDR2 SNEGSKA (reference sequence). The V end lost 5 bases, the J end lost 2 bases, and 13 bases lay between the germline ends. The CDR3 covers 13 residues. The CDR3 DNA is TGCAGTGCTTCACCCAAGGGCCCCTACGAGCAGTACTTC. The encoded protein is CSASPKGPYEQYF.

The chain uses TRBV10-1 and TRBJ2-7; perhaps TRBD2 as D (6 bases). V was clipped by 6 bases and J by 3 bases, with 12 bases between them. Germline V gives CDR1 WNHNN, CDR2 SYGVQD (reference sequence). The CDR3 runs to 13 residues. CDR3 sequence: CASSPGTYYEQYF. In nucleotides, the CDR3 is TGCGCCAGCAGCCCCGGGACTTACTACGAGCAGTACTTC.

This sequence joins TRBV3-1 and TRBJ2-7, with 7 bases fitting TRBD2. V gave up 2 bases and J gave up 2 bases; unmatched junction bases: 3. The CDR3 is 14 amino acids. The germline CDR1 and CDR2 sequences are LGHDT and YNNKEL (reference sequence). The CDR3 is CASSQLGGAYEQYF. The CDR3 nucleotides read TGTGCCAGCAGCCAATTGGGGGGGGCCTACGAGCAGTACTTC.

CDR3 coding DNA: TGCGCCAGCAGCTCGCCGAGCGGGAATTGGTACGAGCAGTACTTC. Protein sequence: CASSSPSGNWYEQYF. The gene calls are TRBV5-1 and TRBJ2-7; 7 bases are a match to TRBD2. V was pared by 3 bases and J by 4 bases, with 10 bases of the junction left unmatched. Germline V CDR1 and CDR2: SGHRS, YFSETQ. CDR3 length: 15 amino acids.

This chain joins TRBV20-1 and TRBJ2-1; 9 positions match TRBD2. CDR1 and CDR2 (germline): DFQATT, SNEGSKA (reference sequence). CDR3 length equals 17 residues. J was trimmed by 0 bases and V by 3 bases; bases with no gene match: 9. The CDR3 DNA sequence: TGCAGTGCTAGGGTTAGCGGGGGCCGAAGCTCCTACAATGAGCAGTTCTTC. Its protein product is CSARVSGGRSSYNEQFF.

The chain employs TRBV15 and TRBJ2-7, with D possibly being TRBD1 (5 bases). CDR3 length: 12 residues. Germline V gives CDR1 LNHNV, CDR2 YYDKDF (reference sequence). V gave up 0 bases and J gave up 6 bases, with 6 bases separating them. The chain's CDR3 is CATSRDGAEQYF. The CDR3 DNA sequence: TGTGCCACCAGCAGAGATGGGGCCGAGCAGTACTTC.